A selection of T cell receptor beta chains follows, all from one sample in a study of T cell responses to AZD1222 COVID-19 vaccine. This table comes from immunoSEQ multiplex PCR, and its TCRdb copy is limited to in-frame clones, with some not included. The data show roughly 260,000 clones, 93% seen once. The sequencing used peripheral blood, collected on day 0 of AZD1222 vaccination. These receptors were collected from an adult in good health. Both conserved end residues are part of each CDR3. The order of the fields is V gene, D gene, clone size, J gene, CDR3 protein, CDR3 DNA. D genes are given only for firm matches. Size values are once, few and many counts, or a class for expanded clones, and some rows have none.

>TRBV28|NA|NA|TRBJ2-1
CASMRFDNEQFF
TGTGCCAGCATGCGGTTTGACAATGAGCAGTTCTTC
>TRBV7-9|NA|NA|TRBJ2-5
CASSFQGETQYF
TGTGCCAGCAGCTTCCAGGGAGAGACCCAGTACTTC
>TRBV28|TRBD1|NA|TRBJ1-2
CASRSRTGAPGTYGYTF
TGTGCCAGCAGGAGTAGGACAGGCGCCCCCGGGACCTATGGCTACACCTTC
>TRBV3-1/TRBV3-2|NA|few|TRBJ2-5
CASSQVETQYF
TGTGCCAGCAGCCAAGTGGAGACCCAGTACTTC
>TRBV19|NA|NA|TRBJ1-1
CASSMGGLGTEAFF
TGTGCCAGTAGTATGGGGGGTCTGGGCACTGAAGCTTTCTTT
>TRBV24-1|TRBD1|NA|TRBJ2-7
CATSDSGQGAYGEQYF
TGTGCCACCAGTGATTCAGGACAGGGGGCTTACGGCGAGCAGTACTTC
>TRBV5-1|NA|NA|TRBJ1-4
CASSLDVHNEKLFF
TGCGCCAGCAGCTTGGACGTTCATAATGAAAAACTGTTTTTT
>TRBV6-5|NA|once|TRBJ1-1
CASSYGTGTLTEAFF
TGTGCCAGCAGTTACGGTACCGGGACCCTCACTGAAGCTTTCTTT
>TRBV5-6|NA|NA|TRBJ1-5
CASSIVGSNQPQHF
TGTGCCAGCAGCATCGTTGGTAGCAATCAGCCCCAGCATTTT
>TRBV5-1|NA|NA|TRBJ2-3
CASSLGRQSPTDTQYF
TGCGCCAGCAGCTTGGGGCGGCAGTCACCCACAGATACGCAGTATTTT
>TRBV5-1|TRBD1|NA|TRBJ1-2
CASSLGQGENGYTF
TGCGCCAGCAGCTTGGGACAGGGGGAAAATGGCTACACCTTC
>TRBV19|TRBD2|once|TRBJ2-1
CASSLAVSSYNEQFF
TGTGCCAGTAGTCTAGCGGTTAGCTCCTACAATGAGCAGTTCTTC
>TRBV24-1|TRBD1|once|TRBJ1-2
CATSGWDRASYGYTF
TGTGCCACCAGTGGCTGGGACAGGGCATCCTATGGCTACACCTTC
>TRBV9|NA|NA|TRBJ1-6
CASSDGTGNSPLHF
TGTGCCAGCAGCGACGGGACGGGAAATTCACCCCTCCACTTT
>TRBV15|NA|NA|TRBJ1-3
CATSISGNTIYF
TGTGCCACCAGCATTTCTGGAAACACCATATATTTT
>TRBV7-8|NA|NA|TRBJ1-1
CASSLERTLGTEAFF
TGTGCCAGCAGCTTAGAGAGAACTCTCGGCACTGAAGCTTTCTTT
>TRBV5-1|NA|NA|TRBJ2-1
CASSLEGGVAGTLSSYNEQFF
TGCGCCAGCAGCTTGGAAGGGGGAGTAGCGGGTACCCTAAGCTCCTACAATGAGCAGTTCTTC
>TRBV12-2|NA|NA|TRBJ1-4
CASPGGEKLFF
TGTGCAAGTCCCGGGGGTGAAAAACTGTTTTTT
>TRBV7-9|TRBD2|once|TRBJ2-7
CASSSYSGSYEQYF
TGTGCCAGCAGTTCGTATAGCGGGTCATACGAGCAGTACTTC
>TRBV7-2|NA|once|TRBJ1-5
CASSTFLRGPQHF
TGTGCCAGCAGCACATTCCTCAGGGGGCCCCAGCATTTT
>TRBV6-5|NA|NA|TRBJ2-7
CASSYRGSSYEQYF
TGTGCCAGCAGTTATAGGGGCAGCTCCTACGAGCAGTACTTC
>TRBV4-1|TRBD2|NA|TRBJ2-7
CASSQDGLAGESYEQYF
TGCGCCAGCAGCCAAGATGGGCTAGCGGGGGAATCCTACGAGCAGTACTTC
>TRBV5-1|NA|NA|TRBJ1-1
CASSLGYREGTEAFF
TGCGCCAGCAGCTTGGGGTACAGGGAGGGCACTGAAGCTTTCTTT
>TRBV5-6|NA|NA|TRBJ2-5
CASSLRASKWGQYF
TGTGCCAGCAGCTTGCGGGCTAGTAAATGGGGCCAGTACTTC
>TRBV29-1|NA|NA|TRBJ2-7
CSVGSYEQYF
TGCAGCGTTGGTTCCTACGAGCAGTACTTC
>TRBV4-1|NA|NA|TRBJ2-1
CASSRASTVLNEQFF
TGCGCCAGCAGCCGGGCGAGTACAGTATTAAATGAGCAGTTCTTC
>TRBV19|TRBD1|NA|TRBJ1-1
CASSTRRPGTGSGKTEAFF
TGTGCCAGTAGTACCCGCCGTCCCGGGACAGGGTCAGGGAAGACTGAAGCTTTCTTT
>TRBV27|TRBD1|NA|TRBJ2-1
CASSRDRWGSYNEQFF
TGTGCCAGCAGTCGGGACAGGTGGGGCTCCTACAATGAGCAGTTCTTC
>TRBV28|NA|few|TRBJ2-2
CASSFPLSVGGTGELFF
TGTGCCAGCAGTTTCCCCCTTAGCGTGGGGGGCACCGGGGAGCTGTTTTTT
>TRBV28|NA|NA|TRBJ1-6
CASSTRTNSPLHF
TGTGCCAGCTCGACCCGGACGAATTCACCCCTCCACTTT